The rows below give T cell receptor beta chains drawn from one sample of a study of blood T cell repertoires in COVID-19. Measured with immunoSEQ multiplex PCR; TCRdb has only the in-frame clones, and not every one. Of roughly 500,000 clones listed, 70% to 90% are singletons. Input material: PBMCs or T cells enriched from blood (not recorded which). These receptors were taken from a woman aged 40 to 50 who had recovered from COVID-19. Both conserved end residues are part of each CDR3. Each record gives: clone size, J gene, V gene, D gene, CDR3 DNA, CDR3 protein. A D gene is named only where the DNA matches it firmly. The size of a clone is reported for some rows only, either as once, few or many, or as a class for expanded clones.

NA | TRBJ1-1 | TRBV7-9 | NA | TGTGCCAGCCGAACCGCAGAGGCGGGCACTGAAGCTTTCTTT | CASRTAEAGTEAFF
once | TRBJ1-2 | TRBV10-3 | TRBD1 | TGTGCCATCAGTGAGGACAGGGGGATGGGGGGCTACACCTTC | CAISEDRGMGGYTF
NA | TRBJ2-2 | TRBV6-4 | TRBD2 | TGTGCCAGCAGTGACTCAGGACTAGGCGGGGAGCTGTTTTTT | CASSDSGLGGELFF
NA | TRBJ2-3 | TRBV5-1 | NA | TGCGCCAGCAGCCCCCTAGCAGATACGCAGTATTTT | CASSPLADTQYF
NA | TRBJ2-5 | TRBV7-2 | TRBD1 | TGTGCCAGCAGCTTAGTGGGGACAGGGATGGAGACCCAGTACTTC | CASSLVGTGMETQYF
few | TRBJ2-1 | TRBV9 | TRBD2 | TGTGCCAGCAGCGTATCACTAGCGGGAGCCAATGAGCAGTTCTTC | CASSVSLAGANEQFF
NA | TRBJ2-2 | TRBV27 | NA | TGTGCCAGCAGTTTATCCACAAACACCGGGGAGCTGTTTTTT | CASSLSTNTGELFF
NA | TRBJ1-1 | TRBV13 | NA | TGTGCCAGCAGCTACCGGGGAGGGACTGAAGCTTTCTTT | CASSYRGGTEAFF
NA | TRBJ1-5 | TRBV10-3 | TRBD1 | TGTGCCATCAGTCCTGACAGGGAGCAGCCCCAGCATTTT | CAISPDREQPQHF
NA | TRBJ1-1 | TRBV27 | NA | TGTGCCAGCAAAGACGCAGGCCGCACTGAAGCTTTCTTT | CASKDAGRTEAFF
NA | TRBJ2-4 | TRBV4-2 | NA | TGTGCCAGCAGCCAAGAAGTGGTACGACTATCAACAAACATTCAGTACTTC | CASSQEVVRLSTNIQYF
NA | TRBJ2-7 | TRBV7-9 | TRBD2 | TGTGCCAGCACTCTCGCTAGCGGGAGCGTTTACGAGCAGTACTTC | CASTLASGSVYEQYF
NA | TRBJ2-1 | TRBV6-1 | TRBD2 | TGTGCCAGCAGTGTGTCCCTAGCGGGGGCCTACAATGAGCAGTTCTTC | CASSVSLAGAYNEQFF
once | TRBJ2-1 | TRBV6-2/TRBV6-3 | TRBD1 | TGTGCCAGCAGTGGAGGGACAGGGGGATACAATGAGCAGTTCTTC | CASSGGTGGYNEQFF
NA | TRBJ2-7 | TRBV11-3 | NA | TGTGCCAGCAGCTTAAGCGGATCCTACGAGCAGTACTTC | CASSLSGSYEQYF
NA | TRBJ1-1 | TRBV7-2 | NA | TGTGCCAGCAGCCCCTATATAGGCAGGGTAGACACTGAAGCTTTCTTT | CASSPYIGRVDTEAFF
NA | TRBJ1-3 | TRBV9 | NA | TGTGCCAGCAGAGGCGACAGCGACTCTGGAAACACCATATATTTT | CASRGDSDSGNTIYF
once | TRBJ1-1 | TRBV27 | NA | TGTGCCAGCAGTTCCAGGGTTAACACTGAAGCTTTCTTT | CASSSRVNTEAFF
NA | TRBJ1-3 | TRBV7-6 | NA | TGTGCCAGCACCCTTGGGCCCCTCCTCTCTGGAAACACCATATATTTT | CASTLGPLLSGNTIYF
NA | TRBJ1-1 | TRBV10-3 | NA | TGTGCCATCACTAACCGCCAACAGGGCAGTACTGAAGCTTTCTTT | CAITNRQQGSTEAFF
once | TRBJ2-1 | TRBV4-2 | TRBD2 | TGTGCCAGCAGCCAAGATCTGGCGGGAGGTCTATACAATGAGCAGTTCTTC | CASSQDLAGGLYNEQFF
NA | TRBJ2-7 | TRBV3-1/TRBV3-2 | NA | TGTGCCAGCAGCCAAGAATACCGACTATTCCTCGAGCAGTACTTC | CASSQEYRLFLEQYF
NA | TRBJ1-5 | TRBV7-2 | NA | TGTGCCAGCAGCTTAGATTCGGGACAAATGAGCGCGCAGCCCCAGCATTTT | CASSLDSGQMSAQPQHF
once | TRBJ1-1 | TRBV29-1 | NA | TGCAGCGTTGTCCCAGGGAAACCGAACAGGAACACTGAAGCTTTCTTT | CSVVPGKPNRNTEAFF
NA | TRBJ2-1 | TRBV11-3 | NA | TGTGCCAGCAGCCAAACAGGGACGCTGTGGGGCTACAATGAGCAGTTCTTC | CASSQTGTLWGYNEQFF
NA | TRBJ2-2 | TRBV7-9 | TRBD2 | TGTGCCAGCAGCCTACTAGCGGGAGGCACCGGGGAGCTGTTTTTT | CASSLLAGGTGELFF
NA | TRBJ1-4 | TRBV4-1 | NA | TGCGCCAGCAGCCAAGGACCCCGGACAACTACTCGTAATGAAAAACTGTTTTTT | CASSQGPRTTTRNEKLFF
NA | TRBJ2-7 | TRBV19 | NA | TGTGCCAGTAGTATTTCCGGACAGAGTTCCTACGAGCAGTACTTC | CASSISGQSSYEQYF
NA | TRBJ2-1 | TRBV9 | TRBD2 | TGTGCCAGCAGCCCCCGGGTAGCGGGATACAATGAGCAGTTCTTC | CASSPRVAGYNEQFF
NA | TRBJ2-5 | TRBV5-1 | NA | TGCGCCAGCAGCTTGGAGGCGGCCGGAGAGACCCAGTACTTC | CASSLEAAGETQYF
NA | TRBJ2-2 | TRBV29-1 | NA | TGCAGCGTTAGGAGCACCGGGGAGCTGTTTTTT | CSVRSTGELFF
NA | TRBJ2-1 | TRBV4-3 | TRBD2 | TGCGCCAGCAGCCCGGGACTAGCGGCCTACAATGAGCAGTTCTTC | CASSPGLAAYNEQFF
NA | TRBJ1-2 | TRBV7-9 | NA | TGTGCCAGCAGCACCCACAGGGAACGGAATGGCTACACCTTC | CASSTHRERNGYTF
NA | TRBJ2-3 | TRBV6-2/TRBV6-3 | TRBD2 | TGTGCCAGCAGTCCCCTAGCGGGAGTTACAGATACGCAGTATTTT | CASSPLAGVTDTQYF
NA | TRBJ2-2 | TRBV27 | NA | TGTGCCAGCAGGTCTGGGCTCACCGGGGAGCTGTTTTTT | CASRSGLTGELFF
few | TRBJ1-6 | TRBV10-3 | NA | TGTGCCATCAGTGAAAGGGAGATAGGACCCCTCCACTTT | CAISEREIGPLHF
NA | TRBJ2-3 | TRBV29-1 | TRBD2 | TGCAGCGTTGAAGATCTGGCTAGCGGGGCCCTCACAGATACGCAGTATTTT | CSVEDLASGALTDTQYF
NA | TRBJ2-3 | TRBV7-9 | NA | TGTGCCAGCAGCTCCCCCATCCGGGGGACTAGCACAGATACGCAGTATTTT | CASSSPIRGTSTDTQYF
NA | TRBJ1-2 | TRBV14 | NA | TGTGCCAGCAGCCCGGACAAGAACTATGGCTACACCTTC | CASSPDKNYGYTF
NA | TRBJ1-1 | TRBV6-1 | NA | TGTGCCAGCAGTGATCGCGGGCCCCTTTACCGGTACCACACTGAAGCTTTCTTT | CASSDRGPLYRYHTEAFF
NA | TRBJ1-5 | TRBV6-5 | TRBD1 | TGTGCCATCTCTGGGGGACAGATCTTCAATCAGCCCCAGCATTTT | CAISGGQIFNQPQHF
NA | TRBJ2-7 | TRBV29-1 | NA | TGCAGCGTTGAAGCTGGGCCAGATACCTACGAGCAGTACTTC | CSVEAGPDTYEQYF